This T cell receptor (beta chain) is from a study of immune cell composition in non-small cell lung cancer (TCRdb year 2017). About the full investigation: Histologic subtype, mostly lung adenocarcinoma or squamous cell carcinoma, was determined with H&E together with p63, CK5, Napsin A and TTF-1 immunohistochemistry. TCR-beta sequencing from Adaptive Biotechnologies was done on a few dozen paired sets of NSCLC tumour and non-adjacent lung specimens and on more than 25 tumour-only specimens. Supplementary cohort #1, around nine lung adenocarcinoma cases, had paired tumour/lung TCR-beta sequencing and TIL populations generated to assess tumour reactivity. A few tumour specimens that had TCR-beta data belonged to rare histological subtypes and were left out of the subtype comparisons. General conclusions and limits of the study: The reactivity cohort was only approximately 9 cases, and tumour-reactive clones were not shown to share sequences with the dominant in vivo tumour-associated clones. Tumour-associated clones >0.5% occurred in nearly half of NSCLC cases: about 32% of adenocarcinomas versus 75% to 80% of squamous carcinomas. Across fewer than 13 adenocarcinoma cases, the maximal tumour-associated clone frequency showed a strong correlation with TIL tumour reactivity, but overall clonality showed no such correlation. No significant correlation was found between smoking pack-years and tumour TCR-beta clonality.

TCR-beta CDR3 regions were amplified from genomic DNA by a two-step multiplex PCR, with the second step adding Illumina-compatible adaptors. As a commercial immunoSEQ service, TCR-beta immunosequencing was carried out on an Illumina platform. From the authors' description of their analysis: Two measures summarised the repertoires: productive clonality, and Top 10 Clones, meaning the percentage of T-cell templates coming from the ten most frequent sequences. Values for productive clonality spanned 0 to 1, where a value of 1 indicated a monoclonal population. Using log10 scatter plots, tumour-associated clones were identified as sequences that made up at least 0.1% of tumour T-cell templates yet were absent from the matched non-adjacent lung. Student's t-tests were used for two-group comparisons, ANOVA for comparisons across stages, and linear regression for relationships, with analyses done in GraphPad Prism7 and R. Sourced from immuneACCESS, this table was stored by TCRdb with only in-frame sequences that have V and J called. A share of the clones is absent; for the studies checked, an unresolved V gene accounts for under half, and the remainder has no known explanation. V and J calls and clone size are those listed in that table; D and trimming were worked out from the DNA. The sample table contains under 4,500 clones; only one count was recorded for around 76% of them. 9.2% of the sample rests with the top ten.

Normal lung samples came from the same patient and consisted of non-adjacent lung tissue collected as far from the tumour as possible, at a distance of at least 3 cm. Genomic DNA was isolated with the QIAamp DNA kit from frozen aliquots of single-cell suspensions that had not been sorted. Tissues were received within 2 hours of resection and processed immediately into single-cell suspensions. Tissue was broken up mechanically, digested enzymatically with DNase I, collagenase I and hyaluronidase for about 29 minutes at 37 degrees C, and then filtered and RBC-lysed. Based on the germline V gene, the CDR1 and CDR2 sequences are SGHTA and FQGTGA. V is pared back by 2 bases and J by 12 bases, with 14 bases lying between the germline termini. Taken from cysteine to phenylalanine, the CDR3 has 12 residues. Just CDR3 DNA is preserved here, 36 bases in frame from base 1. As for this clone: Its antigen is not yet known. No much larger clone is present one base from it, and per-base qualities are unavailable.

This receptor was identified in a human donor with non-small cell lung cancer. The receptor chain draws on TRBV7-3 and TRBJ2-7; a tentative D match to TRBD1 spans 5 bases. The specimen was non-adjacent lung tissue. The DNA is TGTGCCAGCAGCTTACTTCAGGGCGGCCGGTACTTC. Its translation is CASSLLQGGRYF.